The 29 T cell receptor beta chains listed next were all sequenced from one sample in a study of T-cell memory formation after mild COVID-19. One entry per CDR3 protein results from TCRdb running MiXCR on the 5' RACE reads. Among some 350,000 distinct CDR3 sequences listed, about an eighth were seen once. Sequencing was carried out using PBMCs or a T cell subset sorted from them (not recorded which). The receptors shown here come from a man younger than 35 who had mild COVID-19 (a few samples of this study predate the infection). Cell type and time point are not known.

The V call is TRBV7-9, the J call TRBJ1-4, with D unresolved. CDR3 length: 14 amino acids. Trimming removed 1 base from V and 0 bases from J, with 3 bases in between. Germline V lookup: CDR1 SEHNR, CDR2 FQNEAQ (reference sequence). The CDR3 loop is CASSLGATNEKLFF. In nucleotides, the CDR3 is TGTGCCAGCAGCTTAGGAGCAACTAATGAAAAACTGTTTTTT.

This clonotype has only a few counts. J is TRBJ2-4 and V is TRBV5-1; 9 bases align to TRBD1. The CDR3 loop spans 16 amino acids. J was trimmed by 7 bases and V by 3 bases; bases with no gene match: 11. Germline V gene data show CDR1 as SGHRS and CDR2 as YFSETQ. The CDR3 protein is CASSSPPGQGRNIQYF. In DNA, the CDR3 is TGCGCCAGCAGCTCTCCTCCGGGACAGGGTCGGAACATTCAGTACTTC.

This clonotype was observed a handful of times. V usage is TRBV20-1 and J usage is TRBJ2-5; no clear D gene. V was pared by 1 base and J by 3 bases, with 12 bases between. This CDR3 has 14 amino acids. Germline CDR1 DFQATT, CDR2 SNEGSKA (reference sequence). CDR3 nucleotides: TGCAGTGCTAGAGTCTCCTGGGCCGAAGAGACCCAGTACTTC. This translates into CSARVSWAEETQYF.

In this sample, this clonotype turned up a few times. The gene calls are TRBV7-9 and TRBJ2-5; TRBD2 is a possible D gene (6 bases). CDR1 and CDR2 from the germline V gene are SEHNR and FQNEAQ (reference sequence). V lost 5 bases, J lost 1 base, and 11 bases lay in between. The CDR3 runs 14 residues. The CDR3 bases are TGTGCCAGCAGCGTACGGGACTCCCAAGAGACCCAGTACTTC. It is translated as CASSVRDSQETQYF.

There are a few counts of this clonotype. The chain recombines TRBV4-1 with TRBJ2-5, with 11 bases aligning to TRBD2. After removal of 1 base from V and 1 base from J, the junction contained 8 bases not matched to a gene. Germline CDR1 is MGHRA and CDR2 is YSYEKL. This CDR3 contains 18 residues. The CDR3 coding sequence is TGCGCCAGCAGCCAAGCCCCTAGCGGGGGGCTGACCCAAGAGACCCAGTACTTC. Protein product: CASSQAPSGGLTQETQYF.

This clonotype was seen a few times. The CDR3 sequence: CASSGSGLGDTQYF. DNA of the CDR3: TGTGCCAGCAGCGGTAGCGGACTAGGAGATACGCAGTATTTT. The chain is built from TRBV9 and TRBJ2-3; 7 positions agree with TRBD2. Germline assignment: CDR1 SGDLS and CDR2 YYNGEE. The CDR3 is 14 amino acids. The V segment lost 3 bases and the J segment 5 bases; nucleotides outside the gene matches: 6.

This clonotype was counted at least ten times. The V gene is TRBV7-2, the J gene TRBJ2-1, with 8 bases lining up with TRBD2. Germline CDR1 is SGHTA and CDR2 is FQGNSA. Trimming cost V 5 bases and J 5 bases; bases outside gene matches: 11. The CDR3 totals 16 residues. The CDR3 DNA follows: TGTGCCAGCAGCCGAGCGTTGGTAGCGGGGAACAATGAGCAGTTCTTC. This codes for CASSRALVAGNNEQFF.

V gene TRBV5-1 combines with J gene TRBJ2-5; D may correspond to TRBD1 or TRBD2 (6 bases each). Germline V gives CDR1 SGHRS, CDR2 YFSETQ. This CDR3 spans 15 amino acids. V was cut by 6 bases and J by 0 bases, with 15 bases left in between. The CDR3 here is CASILGRGDQETQYF. The CDR3, as DNA: TGCGCCAGCATCCTTGGAAGGGGGGACCAAGAGACCCAGTACTTC.

This clonotype was seen a handful of times. The chain is built from TRBV6-5 and TRBJ2-7, with D maybe TRBD1 (5 bases). The V gene lost 4 bases and the J gene lost 3 bases, with 13 bases spanning the gap. The germline V gene encodes CDR1 MNHEY and CDR2 SVGAGI. The CDR3 consists of 14 residues. In DNA, the CDR3 is TGTGCCAGCAGTTCCAGGGTACAGCTCTACGAGCAGTACTTC. It encodes CASSSRVQLYEQYF.

This clonotype was recorded a few times. V and J are TRBV2 and TRBJ1-2; D remains ambiguous. Germline V gives CDR1 SNHLY, CDR2 FYNNEI. Trimming took 5 bases from V and 7 from J, leaving 14 bases between them. This CDR3 spans 13 amino acids. The CDR3: CASSWEVGGGYTF. In nucleotides, the CDR3 is TGTGCCAGCAGTTGGGAGGTCGGCGGTGGCTACACCTTC.

This clonotype was seen a few times. The gene calls are TRBV29-1 and TRBJ1-2; tentatively, D is TRBD1 (6 bases). Trimming left V 5 bases short and J 8 bases short, with 18 bases between. Germline V CDR1 and CDR2: SQVTM, ANQGSEA. There are 13 residues in the CDR3. CDR3 sequence (DNA): TGCAGCGTTCCGGGACACGGCTCGGGCGGCTACACCTTC. Translated: CSVPGHGSGGYTF.

This clonotype showed up many times. A read error may account for a junction end that differs from germline. The chain carries TRBV5-1 and TRBJ2-3; D not resolved. CDR3 size: 15 residues. Germline assignment: CDR1 SGHRS and CDR2 YFSETQ. CDR3 sequence reads: CASSFRGGSTDTQYF. The CDR3, as DNA: TGTGCCAGCAGCTTCCGTGGCGGAAGCACAGATACGCAGTATTTT. Variable domain in full (rest from reference TRBV5-1 and TRBJ2-3): KAGVTQTPRYLIKTRGQQVTLSCSPISGHRSVSWYQQTPGQGLQFLFEYFSETQRNKGNFPGRFSGRQFSNSRSEMNVSTLELGDSALYLCASSFRGGSTDTQYFGPGTRLTVL.

The chain carries TRBV6-6 and TRBJ2-3; D might be TRBD2 (7 bases). Trimming pared 4 bases from V and 5 bases from J, leaving 22 bases between. The CDR3 is 17 amino acids. CDR1 MNHNY and CDR2 SVGAGI come from the germline V gene (reference sequence). The CDR3: CASSSPLGGGQGDTQYF. CDR3 nucleotides: TGTGCCAGCAGTTCCCCTTTAGGGGGGGGGCAAGGAGATACGCAGTATTTT.

This clonotype was observed a handful of times. This chain joins TRBV7-9 and TRBJ2-5, with D tentatively TRBD2 (6 bases). The CDR3 runs 15 residues. The germline V and J ends were trimmed by 6 bases and 2 bases, with 16 bases remaining between them. Germline CDR1 and CDR2: SEHNR and FQNEAQ (reference sequence). The CDR3 loop is CASSRPTSRQETQYF. For the CDR3, the DNA is TGTGCCAGCAGTCGCCCCACTAGCCGACAAGAGACCCAGTACTTC.

Only a few counts were recorded for this clonotype. The chain couples TRBV12-3 or TRBV12-4 to TRBJ2-2, with a tentative D call TRBD2 (6 bases). The CDR3 contains 12 residues. Trimming removed 8 bases at V and 3 bases at J, with 7 bases between. The CDR3 nucleotides are TGTGCCAGCGGAGGGGACACCGGGGAGCTGTTTTTT. It codes for CASGGDTGELFF.

This sequence joins TRBV20-1 and TRBJ2-5; D is perhaps TRBD1 (6 bases). V lost 3 bases and J 5 bases, leaving 13 bases between the germline ends. Germline CDR1 reads DFQATT; CDR2 reads SNEGSKA (reference sequence). This CDR3 has 13 amino acids. The CDR3 nucleotides are TGCAGTGCTAGCATGACAGGACAGGAGACCCAGTACTTC. Its protein product is CSASMTGQETQYF.

This clonotype has ten or more counts. The CDR3 region is CASSPGTSVSYNEQFF. CDR3 nucleotides: TGTGCCAGCAGTCCCGGGACTAGCGTATCCTACAATGAGCAGTTCTTC. V and J are TRBV12-3 or TRBV12-4 and TRBJ2-1; 10 bases agree with TRBD2. The CDR3 is 16 residues long. V shed 5 bases, J shed 1 base, and the junction held 5 bases outside the gene matches.

In this sample, this clonotype turned up many times. V is TRBV7-2 and J is TRBJ1-6; D unclear. The CDR3 covers 13 residues. Germline V gene sequence: CDR1 SGHTA, CDR2 FQGNSA. Trimming stripped 2 bases from V and 11 bases from J, with 10 bases between. The CDR3 sequence: CASSLTTAPPLHF. The CDR3 bases are TGTGCCAGCAGCTTAACAACCGCCCCACCCCTCCACTTT.

This clonotype appeared many times. J is TRBJ2-7 and V is TRBV7-9; 8 nucleotides line up with TRBD1. Germline-derived CDR1 and CDR2 are SEHNR and FQNEAQ (reference sequence). The length of the CDR3 is 17 residues. Unmatched junction bases numbered 16, after V lost 5 bases and J lost 4 bases. The CDR3 region is CASSPAVRPGGSYEQYF. The CDR3 nucleotides read TGTGCCAGCAGCCCAGCGGTCCGGCCAGGGGGCTCGTACGAGCAGTACTTC. The complete variable domain, with remaining parts taken from reference TRBV7-9 and TRBJ2-7, reads DTGVSQNPRHKITKRGQNVTFRCDPISEHNRLYWYRQTLGQGPEFLTYFQNEAQLEKSRLLSDRFSAERPKGSFSTLEIQRTEQGDSAMYLCASSPAVRPGGSYEQYFGPGTRLTVT.

CDR3 nucleotide sequence: TGCAGTGCTAGAGATAGGCTGACAGGGGATAGCCAGCCCCAGCATTTT. Translation: CSARDRLTGDSQPQHF. The V and J genes are TRBV20-1 and TRBJ1-5, with 8 bases that match TRBD1. Trimming at V came to 0 bases and at J to 7 bases, leaving 11 bases not matched to a gene. There are 16 residues in the CDR3. The V gene's germline CDR1 is DFQATT and CDR2 SNEGSKA (reference sequence).

This clonotype has just a few counts. The genes are TRBV3-1 and TRBJ1-1; 7 positions agree with TRBD1. This CDR3 spans 13 amino acids. With V trimmed by 5 bases and J by 10 bases, 10 bases remained unmatched. Germline-derived CDR1 and CDR2 are LGHDT and YNNKEL (reference sequence). In nucleotides, the CDR3 is TGTGCCAGCAGCGCCATCGAGGGGGCTGCAGCTTTCTTT. Amino acids: CASSAIEGAAAFF.

The genes are TRBV18 and TRBJ2-7, with 7 bases matching TRBD1. This CDR3 is built from 13 residues. Losses at the gene ends were 3 bases for V and 6 bases for J; bases not matched to a gene: 5. Germline CDR1 reads KGHSH; CDR2 reads LQKENI. CDR3 in DNA: TGTGCCAGCTCACCGCCCGACAGGGTCGAGCAGTACGTC. Its translation is CASSPPDRVEQYV.

The rearrangement links TRBV5-4 to TRBJ1-2; the match to TRBD1 covers 7 bases. Germline CDR1 is SGHNT and CDR2 is YYREEE (reference sequence). The CDR3 totals 13 residues. V was pared by 6 bases and J by 2 bases, with 4 bases of the junction left unmatched. The CDR3 bases are TGTGCCAGCACCATGGGACAGAACTATGGCTACACCTTC. Amino acids: CASTMGQNYGYTF.

In this sample, this clonotype turned up many times. The V gene is TRBV4-1, the J gene TRBJ2-1; the D is unclear. Germline V gives CDR1 MGHRA, CDR2 YSYEKL. This CDR3 is built from 13 residues. V was trimmed by 3 bases and J by 14 bases, leaving 17 bases between them. In DNA form, the CDR3 reads TGCGCCAGCAGCCAGATTGGGGTGGCAGAAAAGTTCTTC. Encoded protein: CASSQIGVAEKFF.

This clonotype was picked up a small number of times. The rearrangement links TRBV20-1 to TRBJ2-5, with TRBD2 matching over 7 bases. This CDR3 region has 17 residues. The V gene end was trimmed by 8 bases and the J gene end by 1 base; junction bases not matched to a gene: 19. From germline, CDR1 is DFQATT and CDR2 SNEGSKA (reference sequence). CDR3 protein: CSTLLPPRGRFQETQYF. The CDR3 DNA reads TGCAGTACTCTCCTCCCCCCGCGGGGGAGATTCCAAGAGACCCAGTACTTC.

The genes are TRBV30 and TRBJ2-3, with D tentatively TRBD1 (5 bases). V was pared by 8 bases and J by 2 bases, with 8 bases between. Looked up from germline, CDR1 is GTSNPN and CDR2 is SVGIG (reference sequence). This CDR3 is built from 11 residues. CDR3 in DNA: TGTGCCGGACAATTCACAGATACGCAGTATTTT. This translates into CAGQFTDTQYF.

The chain employs TRBV7-9 and TRBJ2-5; a weak D match, TRBD1 (5 bases). From germline, CDR1 is SEHNR and CDR2 FQNEAQ (reference sequence). This CDR3 is 17 amino acids long. V lost 6 bases, J lost 2 bases, and 22 bases lay in between. In nucleotides, the CDR3 is TGTGCCAGCAGTTCCAGATCGGCTAGACAGCGACAAGAGACCCAGTACTTC. Translation gives CASSSRSARQRQETQYF.

This clonotype occurred a few times. J is TRBJ2-2 and V is TRBV5-1, with D uncertain. CDR3 length equals 16 residues. Trimming stripped 0 bases from V and 4 bases from J, with 13 bases between. Germline loops: CDR1 SGHRS, CDR2 YFSETQ. The CDR3: CASSLAGYRGTGELFF. The CDR3 bases are TGCGCCAGCAGCTTGGCCGGATACAGAGGCACCGGGGAGCTGTTTTTT.

This clonotype was observed a handful of times. The J gene is TRBJ1-4, the V gene TRBV29-1; no clear D. The CDR3 loop spans 13 amino acids. Germline CDR1 and CDR2: SQVTM and ANQGSEA. V was trimmed by 6 bases and J by 7 bases, leaving 15 bases between them. CDR3 region: CSVIEAPGEKLFF. In nucleotides, the CDR3 is TGCAGCGTCATAGAGGCCCCGGGTGAAAAACTGTTTTTT.